Below are 13 T cell receptor beta chains sequenced from a single sample in a study of CD8 T cells in Susac syndrome. Random hexamers served to reverse transcribe roughly 0.5 to 1 ug RNA. TCRdb processed the immunoSEQ multiplex PCR reads anew with MiXCR; each CDR3 protein has one entry. The sample has about 76,000 distinct CDR3 sequences; roughly nine tenths are singletons. The sequenced sample consisted of CD8+ T cells from PBMCs. Source of these receptors: a human donor with multiple sclerosis.

CDR3 protein: CASSPTAPRTPDYGYTF. Written as DNA, the CDR3 is TGTGCCAGCAGTCCTACCGCGCCCCGGACGCCAGATTATGGCTACACCTTC. The chain has TRBV28 and TRBJ1-2; D is uncertain. In germline, CDR1 is MDHEN, CDR2 SYDVKM. Trimming cost V 5 bases and J 5 bases, with 24 bases left between them. The CDR3 consists of 17 residues.

This clonotype was seen only once. One end of the junction varies from germline; a read error may be responsible. The V gene is TRBV7-7, the J gene TRBJ2-1; D tentatively fits TRBD1 or TRBD2 (5 bases each). Germline V CDR1 and CDR2: SSHAT, FNYEAQ (reference sequence). The CDR3 is 12 amino acids. CDR3 in DNA: TGTGCTAGCAGCCTTAAGGGGACTGAGCAGTTCTTC. It codes for CASSLKGTEQFF. The variable domain in full, with the rest retrieved from reference TRBV7-7 and TRBJ2-1, is GAGVSQSPRYKVTKRGQDVTLRCDPISSHATLYWYQQALGQGPEFLTYFNYEAQPDKSGLPSDRFSAERPEGSISTLTIQRTEQRDSAMYRCASSLKGTEQFFGPGTRLTVL.

This sequence joins TRBV10-2 and TRBJ2-5; D ambiguous. V was shortened by 0 bases and J by 0 bases, with 5 bases between the two germline ends. This CDR3 spans 14 amino acids. Looked up from germline, CDR1 is WSHSY and CDR2 is SAAADI. CDR3 residues: CASSESGYQETQYF. The CDR3 coding sequence is TGCGCCAGCAGTGAGTCGGGGTACCAAGAGACCCAGTACTTC.

This chain connects TRBV19 to TRBJ2-5; D call uncertain. Between the trimmed V and J ends, which lost 11 bases and 5 bases, there was a span of 15 bases. Germline CDR1 and CDR2: LNHDA and SQIVND (reference sequence). This CDR3 is 12 amino acids long. The CDR3: CAASGLGETQYF. CDR3 coding DNA: TGTGCCGCCTCGGGTCTCGGTGAGACCCAGTACTTC.

The chain has TRBV20-1 and TRBJ2-1; the D is unclear. The CDR3 is 11 residues long. The V and J ends lost 5 bases and 7 bases respectively, with 9 bases between them. Germline CDR1 reads DFQATT; CDR2 reads SNEGSKA (reference sequence). The CDR3: CSAGNGNEQFF. For the CDR3, the DNA is TGCAGTGCTGGGAACGGTAATGAGCAGTTCTTC.

In DNA, the CDR3 is TGTGCCAGCAGTTCCCGGTACGCGGGGCGTAATGAAAAACTGTTTTTT. Protein product: CASSSRYAGRNEKLFF. The J gene is TRBJ1-4, the V gene TRBV27; possible D gene TRBD1, 5 bases. Germline assignment: CDR1 MNHEY and CDR2 SMNVEV (reference sequence). Trimming left V 4 bases short and J 4 bases short, with 16 bases between. The CDR3 is 16 amino acids.

This clonotype was observed once. The chain is built from TRBV9 and TRBJ2-7; the D gene is possibly TRBD2 (6 bases). Germline CDR1 and CDR2: SGDLS and YYNGEE. The CDR3 sequence is 14 residues long. Trimming took off 3 bases at V and 5 bases at J, with 15 bases between the two ends. This CDR3 reads CASSEGDSSDEQYF. The CDR3, as DNA: TGTGCCAGCAGCGAAGGGGACTCCAGCGACGAGCAGTACTTC.

The chain is built from TRBV7-6 and TRBJ2-5, with D maybe TRBD2 (5 bases). Germline V lookup: CDR1 SGHVS, CDR2 FNYEAQ. This CDR3 has 12 residues. The germline V and J ends were trimmed by 5 bases and 9 bases, with 13 bases remaining between them. CDR3 amino acids: CASSPGILAQYF. CDR3 DNA: TGTGCCAGCAGCCCCGGGATATTGGCCCAGTACTTC.

The CDR3 here is CASSGWNTEAFF. The CDR3 DNA follows: TGTGCCAGCAGTGGTTGGAACACTGAAGCTTTCTTT. V and J are TRBV12-3 or TRBV12-4 and TRBJ1-1; D gene ambiguous. V lost 5 bases, J lost 1 base, and 5 bases lay in between. CDR3 length: 12 residues.

The chain employs TRBV19 and TRBJ1-5; weak D call: TRBD1 (5 bases). The CDR3 length is 15 residues. Per the germline V gene, CDR1 is LNHDA and CDR2 is SQIVND (reference sequence). Trimming pared 3 bases from V and 1 base from J, leaving 10 bases between. This chain's CDR3 is CASSMRGESNQPQHF. CDR3 DNA: TGTGCCAGTAGTATGAGAGGGGAGAGCAATCAGCCCCAGCATTTT.

The chain recombines TRBV27 with TRBJ2-4, with D unclear. Trimming took 8 bases from V and 0 from J, leaving 11 bases between them. Germline values: CDR1 MNHEY, CDR2 SMNVEV (reference sequence). This CDR3 comprises 14 residues. CDR3 coding DNA: TGTGCCAGCGCTTCTATCTTAGCCAAAAACATTCAGTACTTC. As protein: CASASILAKNIQYF.

This chain connects TRBV14 to TRBJ2-1, with TRBD1 matching over 7 bases. Germline V gene lookup returns CDR1 SGHDN and CDR2 FVKESK. This CDR3 contains 14 residues. The V and J ends lost 9 bases and 0 bases, in that order; junction bases with no gene match: 5. DNA of the CDR3: TGTGCCAGGGGAACAGGGGTCTCCTACAATGAGCAGTTCTTC. The encoded protein is CARGTGVSYNEQFF.

In nucleotides, the CDR3 is TGTGCCAGCAGCGGACTAGCGGGTATTTACGAGCAGTACTTC. Translation: CASSGLAGIYEQYF. The rearrangement joins TRBV7-8 to TRBJ2-7; 11 nucleotides agree with TRBD2. CDR3 length: 14 amino acids. CDR1 and CDR2 from the germline V gene are SGHVS and FQNEAQ. J was trimmed by 4 bases and V by 5 bases; bases with no gene match: 4.